This T cell receptor (beta chain) was sequenced in a study of T cell changes during pregnancy in multiple sclerosis. The CDR3 is 11 residues long. The V end lost 2 bases, the J end lost 5 bases, and 3 bases lay between the germline ends. Germline CDR1 MDHEN, CDR2 SYDVKM. Here immunoSEQ multiplex PCR was the method, and the copy in TCRdb shows in-frame clones only, minus some. Found here are tens of thousands of clones, around 92% of them singletons; the top ten hold about 2.5%. The material was peripheral blood, obtained before pregnancy. The chain uses TRBV28 and TRBJ2-5, with D hard to call. The TCR originated in a female donor with multiple sclerosis, enrolled in a pregnancy study. The CDR3 region has the DNA TGTGCCAGCAGTTTAGCGGAGACCCAGTACTTC. Protein: CASSLAETQYF.